This is a list of T cell receptor beta chains from one sample in a study of blood T cells in healthy people across ages. TCRdb reanalysed the 5' RACE reads using MiXCR and keeps one entry per CDR3 protein. The data show some 1.5 million distinct CDR3 sequences, under 30% seen once. The sequencing sample was made of blood. These receptors were obtained from a woman in her thirties in good health. CDR3s include the opening cysteine and the closing phenylalanine or tryptophan. Fields, in order: V gene, D gene, J gene, clone size, CDR3 protein, CDR3 DNA. The D gene is left open where the match is weak. Not all rows give a size; the values are once, few, many and, for expanded clones, a class.

TRBV2	.	TRBJ1-5	.	CASSEVPAYQPQHF	TGTGCCAGCAGTGAAGTGCCAGCATATCAGCCCCAGCATTTT
TRBV5-1	.	TRBJ2-7	few	CASSVTTVTYERYF	TGCGCCAGCAGCGTAACGACAGTTACCTACGAGCGGTACTTC
TRBV4-3	.	TRBJ1-2	few	CASSQGWTEPYGYTF	TGCGCCAGCAGCCAAGGGTGGACCGAACCCTATGGCTACACCTTC
TRBV28	TRBD1	TRBJ1-4	.	CASSPIRTGLEKLFF	TGTGCCAGCAGCCCGATACGGACAGGGTTGGAAAAACTGTTTTTT
TRBV20-1	.	TRBJ2-3	.	CSARVGASTDTQYF	TGCAGTGCTAGAGTGGGGGCGAGCACAGATACGCAGTATTTT
TRBV20-1	TRBD1	TRBJ2-7	many	CSARRLTGDPYEQYF	TGCAGTGCTAGACGCCTTACAGGGGATCCCTACGAGCAGTACTTC
TRBV20-1	.	TRBJ2-1	few	CSAWGGGGNNEQFF	TGCAGTGCATGGGGAGGGGGAGGGAACAATGAGCAGTTCTTC
TRBV7-9	.	TRBJ1-5	.	CASSSRQGGVQPQHF	TGTGCCAGCAGCTCGAGGCAAGGGGGAGTACAGCCCCAGCATTTT
TRBV20-1	.	TRBJ1-2	few	CSARDGTGNYGYTF	TGCAGTGCTAGAGACGGGACTGGAAACTATGGCTACACCTTC
TRBV27	.	TRBJ1-4	few	CASSPWDNNEKLFF	TGTGCCAGCAGTCCATGGGACAACAATGAAAAACTGTTTTTT
TRBV11-2	TRBD2	TRBJ2-7	once	CASSSLGLAGVDEQYF	TGTGCCAGCAGCTCCCTAGGACTAGCGGGTGTGGATGAGCAGTACTTC
TRBV18	TRBD2	TRBJ2-1	few	CASSPYVAGEGNEQFF	TGTGCCAGCTCACCGTACGTAGCGGGAGAAGGGAATGAGCAGTTCTTC
TRBV2	.	TRBJ2-1	.	CASSDTDRGNEQFF	TGTGCCAGCAGTGACACGGATCGGGGCAATGAGCAGTTCTTC
TRBV20-1	.	TRBJ1-5	few	CSAREQGIQPQHF	TGCAGTGCTAGGGAACAGGGAATTCAGCCCCAGCATTTT
TRBV9	.	TRBJ1-4	.	CASSVADNREEKLFF	TGTGCCAGCAGCGTAGCGGACAATCGGGAGGAAAAACTGTTTTTT
TRBV12-3/TRBV12-4	.	TRBJ1-5	once	CVSSHNGDGPQHF	TGTGTCAGCAGTCATAACGGGGATGGGCCCCAGCATTTT
TRBV10-2	.	TRBJ2-5	.	CASRVGERETQYF	TGCGCCAGCAGGGTGGGGGAGAGGGAGACCCAGTACTTC
TRBV12-3/TRBV12-4	.	TRBJ2-6	few	CASRSFSGANVLTF	TGTGCCAGCAGGTCATTCTCTGGGGCCAACGTCCTGACTTTC
TRBV6-5	.	TRBJ1-2	.	CASSYTRGASYGYTF	TGTGCCAGCAGTTACACGAGGGGGGCTTCCTATGGCTACACCTTC
TRBV6-5	TRBD1	TRBJ2-7	.	CASSYSETGAGEQYF	TGTGCCAGCAGTTACTCTGAGACAGGGGCCGGCGAGCAGTACTTC
TRBV7-2	TRBD1	TRBJ1-2	.	CASSYDRARGYTF	TGTGCCAGCAGCTATGACAGGGCGCGGGGCTACACCTTC
TRBV28	TRBD1	TRBJ2-5	few	CASRLMPGQGVHNEQYF	TGTGCCAGCAGACTCATGCCGGGACAGGGTGTCCACAATGAGCAGTACTTC
TRBV5-1	.	TRBJ2-1	.	CASEESGAGNEQFF	TGCGCCAGCGAGGAAAGTGGGGCCGGCAATGAGCAGTTCTTC
TRBV29-1	.	TRBJ2-7	few	CSVEGVAYEQYF	TGCAGCGTTGAAGGGGTTGCCTACGAGCAGTACTTC
TRBV29-1	.	TRBJ2-7	many	CSSGKGVPEDEQYF	TGCAGCTCTGGAAAAGGGGTCCCCGAGGACGAGCAGTACTTC
TRBV7-2	.	TRBJ2-3	many	CASSDKNTDTQYF	TGTGCCAGCAGCGACAAGAACACAGATACGCAGTATTTT
TRBV29-1	.	TRBJ1-5	many	CSVEGGGGGQHF	TGCAGCGTTGAAGGTGGAGGAGGTGGGCAGCATTTT
TRBV29-1	TRBD1	TRBJ2-4	many	CSVGTGRNIQYF	TGCAGCGTGGGGACAGGGAGAAACATTCAGTACTTC
TRBV30	.	TRBJ1-1	.	CAWTTGTSNTEAFF	TGTGCCTGGACAACAGGTACGTCTAACACTGAAGCTTTCTTT
TRBV7-9	.	TRBJ2-5	few	CASSSDMGRGETQYF	TGTGCCAGCAGCTCCGACATGGGGAGAGGGGAGACCCAGTACTTC
TRBV7-8	.	TRBJ2-7	.	CASSLPGKSRYEQYF	TGTGCCAGCAGCTTACCAGGGAAAAGCCGTTACGAGCAGTACTTC
TRBV3-1	.	TRBJ2-1	.	CASSQAVGTGNEQFF	TGTGCCAGCAGCCAAGCAGTAGGGACCGGGAATGAGCAGTTCTTC
TRBV28	TRBD1	TRBJ1-2	.	CASSLLRQGVGYTF	TGTGCCAGCAGTTTACTAAGACAGGGGGTCGGCTACACCTTC
TRBV6-1	.	TRBJ2-3	few	CASRGSGDTQYF	TGTGCCAGCAGGGGATCAGGGGATACGCAGTATTTT
TRBV7-2	TRBD1	TRBJ1-4	many	CASSLSQGGSEKLFF	TGTGCCAGCAGCCTGAGTCAGGGGGGGAGTGAAAAACTGTTTTTT
TRBV7-6	.	TRBJ1-4	few	CASSGGGRKKLFF	TGTGCCAGCAGCGGGGGAGGGAGGAAAAAACTGTTTTTT
TRBV6-5	TRBD1	TRBJ2-3	.	CASSYSGQDTDTQYF	TGTGCCAGCAGTTACTCAGGACAGGACACAGATACGCAGTATTTT
TRBV28	.	TRBJ2-5	many	CASSLWGDGEETQYF	TGTGCCAGCAGTTTATGGGGGGATGGGGAAGAGACCCAGTACTTC
TRBV28	.	TRBJ1-4	few	CASSLGKVNEKLFF	TGTGCCAGCAGTTTAGGGAAGGTTAATGAAAAACTGTTTTTT
TRBV7-9	.	TRBJ2-3	.	CASSLGISVGTDTQYF	TGTGCCAGCAGCCTAGGGATTAGCGTTGGCACAGATACGCAGTATTTT